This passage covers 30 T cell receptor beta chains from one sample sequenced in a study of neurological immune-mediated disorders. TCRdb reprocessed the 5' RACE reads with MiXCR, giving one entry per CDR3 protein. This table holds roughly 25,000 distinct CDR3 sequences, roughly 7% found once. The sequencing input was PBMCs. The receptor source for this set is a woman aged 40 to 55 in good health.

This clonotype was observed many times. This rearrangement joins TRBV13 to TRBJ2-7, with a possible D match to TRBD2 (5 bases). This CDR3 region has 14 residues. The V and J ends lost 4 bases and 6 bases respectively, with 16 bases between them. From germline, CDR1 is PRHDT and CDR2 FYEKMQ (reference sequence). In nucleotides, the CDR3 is TGTGCCAGCAGCTCCCAATTACTAGGTCGCGAGCAGTACTTC. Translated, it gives CASSSQLLGREQYF.

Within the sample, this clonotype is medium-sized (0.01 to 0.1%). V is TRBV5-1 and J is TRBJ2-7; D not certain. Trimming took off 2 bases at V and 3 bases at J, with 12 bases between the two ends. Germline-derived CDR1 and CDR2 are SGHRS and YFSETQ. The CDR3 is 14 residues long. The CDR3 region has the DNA TGCGCCAGCAGCTTTAACGACGGAAACTACGAGCAGTACTTC. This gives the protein CASSFNDGNYEQYF.

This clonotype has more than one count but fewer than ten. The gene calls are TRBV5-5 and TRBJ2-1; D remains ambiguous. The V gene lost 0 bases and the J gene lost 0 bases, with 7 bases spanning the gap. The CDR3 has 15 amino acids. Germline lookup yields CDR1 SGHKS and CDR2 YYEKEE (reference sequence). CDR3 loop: CASSLDDSSYNEQFF. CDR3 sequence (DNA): TGTGCCAGCAGCTTGGATGATAGCTCCTACAATGAGCAGTTCTTC. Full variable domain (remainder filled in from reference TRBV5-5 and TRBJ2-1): DAGVTQSPTHLIKTRGQQVTLRCSPISGHKSVSWYQQVLGQGPQFIFQYYEKEERGRGNFPDRFSARQFPNYSSELNVNALLLGDSALYLCASSLDDSSYNEQFFGPGTRLTVL.

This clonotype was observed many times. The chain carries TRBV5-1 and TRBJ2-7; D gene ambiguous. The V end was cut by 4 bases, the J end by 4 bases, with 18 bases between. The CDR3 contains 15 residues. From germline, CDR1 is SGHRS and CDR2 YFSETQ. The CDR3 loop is CASSTRLTSTYEQYF. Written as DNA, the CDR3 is TGCGCCAGCAGCACCCGACTGACCTCAACTTACGAGCAGTACTTC.

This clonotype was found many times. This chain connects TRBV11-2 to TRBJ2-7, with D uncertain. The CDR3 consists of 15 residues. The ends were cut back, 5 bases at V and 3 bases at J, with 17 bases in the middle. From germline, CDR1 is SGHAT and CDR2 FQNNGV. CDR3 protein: CASSHTTRAGYEQYF. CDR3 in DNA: TGTGCCAGCAGCCACACGACACGGGCAGGCTACGAGCAGTACTTC.

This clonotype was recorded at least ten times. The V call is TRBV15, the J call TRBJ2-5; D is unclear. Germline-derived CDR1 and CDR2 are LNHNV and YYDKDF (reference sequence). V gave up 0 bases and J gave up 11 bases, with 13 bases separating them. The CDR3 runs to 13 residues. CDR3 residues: CATSRDFVSSQYF. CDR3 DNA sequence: TGTGCCACCAGCAGAGATTTCGTGTCCTCTCAGTACTTC.

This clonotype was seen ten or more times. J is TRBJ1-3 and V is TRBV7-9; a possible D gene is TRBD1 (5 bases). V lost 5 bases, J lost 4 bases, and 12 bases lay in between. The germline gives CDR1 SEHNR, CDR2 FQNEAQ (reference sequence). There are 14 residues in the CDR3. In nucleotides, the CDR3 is TGTGCCAGCAGCCCGGACATTTCGGGAAACACCATATATTTT. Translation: CASSPDISGNTIYF. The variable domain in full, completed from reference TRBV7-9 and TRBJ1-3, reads DTGVSQNPRHKITKRGQNVTFRCDPISEHNRLYWYRQTLGQGPEFLTYFQNEAQLEKSRLLSDRFSAERPKGSFSTLEIQRTEQGDSAMYLCASSPDISGNTIYFGEGSWLTVV.

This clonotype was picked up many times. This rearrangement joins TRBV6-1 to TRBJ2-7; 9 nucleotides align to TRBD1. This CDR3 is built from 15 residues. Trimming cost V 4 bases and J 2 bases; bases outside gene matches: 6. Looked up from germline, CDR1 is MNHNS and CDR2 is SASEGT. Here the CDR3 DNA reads TGTGCCAGCAGTGGATCGGACAGGGGAGCCTACGAGCAGTACTTC. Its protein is CASSGSDRGAYEQYF.

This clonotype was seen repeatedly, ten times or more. The CDR3 loop reads CASSLARGGGSYEQYF. For the CDR3, the DNA is TGTGCCAGCAGTTTAGCCCGCGGGGGGGGGTCCTACGAGCAGTACTTC. The chain joins TRBV27 to TRBJ2-7; TRBD2 matches 9 bases. The germline CDR1 and CDR2 sequences are MNHEY and SMNVEV (reference sequence). This CDR3 has 16 residues. After removal of 2 bases from V and 1 base from J, the junction contained 6 bases not matched to a gene.

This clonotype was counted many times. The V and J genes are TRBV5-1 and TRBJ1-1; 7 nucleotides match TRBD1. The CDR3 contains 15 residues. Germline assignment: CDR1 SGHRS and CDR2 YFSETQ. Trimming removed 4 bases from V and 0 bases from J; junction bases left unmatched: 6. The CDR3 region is CASSLQGGMNTEAFF. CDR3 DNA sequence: TGCGCCAGCAGCCTGCAGGGGGGCATGAACACTGAAGCTTTCTTT. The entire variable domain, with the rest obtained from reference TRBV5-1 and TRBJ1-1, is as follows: KAGVTQTPRYLIKTRGQQVTLSCSPISGHRSVSWYQQTPGQGLQFLFEYFSETQRNKGNFPGRFSGRQFSNSRSEMNVSTLELGDSALYLCASSLQGGMNTEAFFGQGTRLTVV.

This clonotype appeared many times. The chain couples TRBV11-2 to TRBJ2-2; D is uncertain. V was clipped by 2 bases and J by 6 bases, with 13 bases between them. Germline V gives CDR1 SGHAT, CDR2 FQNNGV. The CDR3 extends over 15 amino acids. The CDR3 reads CASSLTERASGELFF. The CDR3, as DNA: TGTGCCAGCAGCTTAACGGAAAGGGCATCCGGGGAGCTGTTTTTT.

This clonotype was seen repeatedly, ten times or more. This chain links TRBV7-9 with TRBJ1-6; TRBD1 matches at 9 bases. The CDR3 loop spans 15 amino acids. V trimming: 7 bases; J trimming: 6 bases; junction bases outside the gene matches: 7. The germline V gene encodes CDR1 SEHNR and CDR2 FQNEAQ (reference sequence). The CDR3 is CASTWGQGSNSPLHF. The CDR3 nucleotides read TGTGCCAGCACGTGGGGACAGGGAAGTAATTCACCCCTCCACTTT.

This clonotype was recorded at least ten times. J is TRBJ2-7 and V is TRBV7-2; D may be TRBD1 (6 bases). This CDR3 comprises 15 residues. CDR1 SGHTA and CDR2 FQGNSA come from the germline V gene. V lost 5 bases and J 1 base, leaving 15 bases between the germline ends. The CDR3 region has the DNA TGTGCCAGCAGCACCGTGGCAGGGGCGTCCTACGAGCAGTACTTC. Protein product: CASSTVAGASYEQYF.

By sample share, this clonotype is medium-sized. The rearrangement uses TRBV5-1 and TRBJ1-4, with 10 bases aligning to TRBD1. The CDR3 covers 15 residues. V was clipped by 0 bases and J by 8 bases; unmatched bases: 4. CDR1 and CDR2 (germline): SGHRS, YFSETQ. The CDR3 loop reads CASSLEGQGYEKLFF. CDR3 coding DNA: TGCGCCAGCAGCTTGGAGGGACAGGGGTACGAAAAACTGTTTTTT.

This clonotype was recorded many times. In nucleotides, the CDR3 is TGTGCCAGCAATCTCGGAGCTTCCTACAATGAGCAGTTCTTC. This codes for CASNLGASYNEQFF. The rearrangement joins TRBV6-6 to TRBJ2-1; D gene ambiguous. Germline V gives CDR1 MNHNY, CDR2 SVGAGI (reference sequence). The CDR3 spans 14 residues. The V end lost 7 bases, the J end lost 1 base, and 11 bases lay between the germline ends.

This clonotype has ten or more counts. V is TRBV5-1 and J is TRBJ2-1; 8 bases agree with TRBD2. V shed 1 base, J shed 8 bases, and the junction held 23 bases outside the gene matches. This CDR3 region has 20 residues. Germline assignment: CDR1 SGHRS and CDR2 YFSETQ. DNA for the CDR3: TGCGCCAGCAGCTTGTCCACACTCTCGACCACACGGGAGGGTATCCATGAGCAGTTCTTC. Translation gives CASSLSTLSTTREGIHEQFF.

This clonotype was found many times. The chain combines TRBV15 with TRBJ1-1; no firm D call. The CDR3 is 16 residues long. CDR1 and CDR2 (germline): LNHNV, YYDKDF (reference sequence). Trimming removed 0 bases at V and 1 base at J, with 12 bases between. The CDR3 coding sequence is TGTGCCACCAGCAGAGACCCTTTCGGCCGGAACACTGAAGCTTTCTTT. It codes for CATSRDPFGRNTEAFF.

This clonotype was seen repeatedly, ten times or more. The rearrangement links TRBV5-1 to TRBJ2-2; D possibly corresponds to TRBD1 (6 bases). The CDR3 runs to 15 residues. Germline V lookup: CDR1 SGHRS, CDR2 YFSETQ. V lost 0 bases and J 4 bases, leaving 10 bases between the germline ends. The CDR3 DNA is TGCGCCAGCAGCTTGGCGGCAGGGGCCACCGGGGAGCTGTTTTTT. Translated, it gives CASSLAAGATGELFF.

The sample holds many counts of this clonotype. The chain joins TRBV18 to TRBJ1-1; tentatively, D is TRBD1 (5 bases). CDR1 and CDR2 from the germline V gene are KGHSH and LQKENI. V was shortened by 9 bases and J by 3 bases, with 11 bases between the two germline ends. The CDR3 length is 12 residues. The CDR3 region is CASSDTHTEAFF. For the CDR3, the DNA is TGTGCCAGTTCGGACACCCACACTGAAGCTTTCTTT.

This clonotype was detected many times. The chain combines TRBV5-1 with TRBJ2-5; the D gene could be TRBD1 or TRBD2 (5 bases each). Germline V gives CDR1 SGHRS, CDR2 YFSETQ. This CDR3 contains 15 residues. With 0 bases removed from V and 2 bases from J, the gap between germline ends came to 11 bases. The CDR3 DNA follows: TGCGCCAGCAGCTTGGCAGGGACGGATCAAGAGACCCAGTACTTC. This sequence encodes CASSLAGTDQETQYF.

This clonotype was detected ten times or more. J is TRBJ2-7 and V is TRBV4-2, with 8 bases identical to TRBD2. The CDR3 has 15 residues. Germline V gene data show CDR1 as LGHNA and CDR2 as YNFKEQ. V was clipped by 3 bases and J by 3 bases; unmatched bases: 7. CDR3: CASSHGAGDHYEQYF. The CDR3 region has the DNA TGTGCCAGCAGCCACGGAGCGGGAGACCACTACGAGCAGTACTTC.

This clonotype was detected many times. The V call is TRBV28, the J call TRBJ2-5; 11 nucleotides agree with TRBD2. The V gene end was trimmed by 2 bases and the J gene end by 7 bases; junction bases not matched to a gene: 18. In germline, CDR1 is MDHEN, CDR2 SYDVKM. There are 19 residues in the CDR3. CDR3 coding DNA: TGTGCCAGCAGTTTAACCCCACCTGGGAGTAGCGGGAGGGCGGCGACCCAGTACTTC. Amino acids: CASSLTPPGSSGRAATQYF.

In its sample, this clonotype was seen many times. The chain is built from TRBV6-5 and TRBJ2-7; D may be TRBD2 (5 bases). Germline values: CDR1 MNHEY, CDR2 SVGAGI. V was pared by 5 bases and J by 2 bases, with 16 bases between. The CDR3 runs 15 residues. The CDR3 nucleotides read TGTGCCAGCAGTGCGTCCCGGGATGTTCCCTACGAGCAGTACTTC. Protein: CASSASRDVPYEQYF.

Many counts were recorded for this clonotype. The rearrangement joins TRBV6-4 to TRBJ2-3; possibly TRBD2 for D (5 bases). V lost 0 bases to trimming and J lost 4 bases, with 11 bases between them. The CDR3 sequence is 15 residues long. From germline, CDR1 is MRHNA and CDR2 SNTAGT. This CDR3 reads CASSDSKGSPDTQYF. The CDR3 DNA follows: TGTGCCAGCAGTGACTCGAAAGGGAGTCCAGATACGCAGTATTTT.

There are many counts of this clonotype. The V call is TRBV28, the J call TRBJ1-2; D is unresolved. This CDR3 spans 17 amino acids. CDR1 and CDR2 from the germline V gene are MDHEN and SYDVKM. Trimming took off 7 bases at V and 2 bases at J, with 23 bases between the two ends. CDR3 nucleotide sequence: TGTGCCAGCACCCGGCGAGAGCACGCCAGCCGAAACTATGGCTACACCTTC. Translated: CASTRREHASRNYGYTF.

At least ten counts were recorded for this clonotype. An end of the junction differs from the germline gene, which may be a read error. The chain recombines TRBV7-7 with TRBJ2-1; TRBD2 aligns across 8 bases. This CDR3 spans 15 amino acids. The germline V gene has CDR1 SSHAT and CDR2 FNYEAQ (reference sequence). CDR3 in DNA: TGTGCTAGCAGCCTGATAGCGGGAACCTACAATGAGCAGTTCTTC. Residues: CASSLIAGTYNEQFF. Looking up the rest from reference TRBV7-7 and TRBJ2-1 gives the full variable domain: GAGVSQSPRYKVTKRGQDVTLRCDPISSHATLYWYQQALGQGPEFLTYFNYEAQPDKSGLPSDRFSAERPEGSISTLTIQRTEQRDSAMYRCASSLIAGTYNEQFFGPGTRLTVL.

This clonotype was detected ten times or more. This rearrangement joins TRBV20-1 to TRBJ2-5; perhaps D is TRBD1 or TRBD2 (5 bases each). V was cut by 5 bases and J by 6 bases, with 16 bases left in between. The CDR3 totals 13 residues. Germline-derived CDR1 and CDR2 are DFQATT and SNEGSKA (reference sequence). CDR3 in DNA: TGCAGTGCTGGTTTGATGGGGGAGCAGACCCAGTACTTC. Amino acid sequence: CSAGLMGEQTQYF.

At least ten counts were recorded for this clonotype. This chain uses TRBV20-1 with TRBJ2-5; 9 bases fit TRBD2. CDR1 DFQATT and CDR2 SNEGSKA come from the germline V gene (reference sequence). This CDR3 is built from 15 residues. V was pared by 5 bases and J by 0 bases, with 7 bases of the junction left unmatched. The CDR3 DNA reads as TGCAGTGCTGGACCCTTAGCGGGGGACCAAGAGACCCAGTACTTC. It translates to CSAGPLAGDQETQYF.

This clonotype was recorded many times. The CDR3 sequence is CASSLSRETQYF. CDR3 nucleotides: TGTGCCAGCAGCCTTTCACGAGAGACCCAGTACTTC. The rearrangement links TRBV14 to TRBJ2-5; D unclear. Germline CDR1 reads SGHDN; CDR2 reads FVKESK. CDR3 length: 12 amino acids. V was pared by 4 bases and J by 4 bases, with 7 bases between. Filled out from reference TRBV14 and TRBJ2-5, the complete variable domain reads EAGVTQFPSHSVIEKGQTVTLRCDPISGHDNLYWYRRVMGKEIKFLLHFVKESKQDESGMPNNRFLAERTGGTYSTLKVQPAELEDSGVYFCASSLSRETQYFGPGTRLLVL.

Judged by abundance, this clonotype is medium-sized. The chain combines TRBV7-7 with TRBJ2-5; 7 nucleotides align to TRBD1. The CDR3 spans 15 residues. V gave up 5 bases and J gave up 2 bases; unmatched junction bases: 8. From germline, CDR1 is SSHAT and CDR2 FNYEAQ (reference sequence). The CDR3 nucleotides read TGTGCCAGCAGCCCAGAGGTGGGACAGCAAGAGACCCAGTACTTC. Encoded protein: CASSPEVGQQETQYF.